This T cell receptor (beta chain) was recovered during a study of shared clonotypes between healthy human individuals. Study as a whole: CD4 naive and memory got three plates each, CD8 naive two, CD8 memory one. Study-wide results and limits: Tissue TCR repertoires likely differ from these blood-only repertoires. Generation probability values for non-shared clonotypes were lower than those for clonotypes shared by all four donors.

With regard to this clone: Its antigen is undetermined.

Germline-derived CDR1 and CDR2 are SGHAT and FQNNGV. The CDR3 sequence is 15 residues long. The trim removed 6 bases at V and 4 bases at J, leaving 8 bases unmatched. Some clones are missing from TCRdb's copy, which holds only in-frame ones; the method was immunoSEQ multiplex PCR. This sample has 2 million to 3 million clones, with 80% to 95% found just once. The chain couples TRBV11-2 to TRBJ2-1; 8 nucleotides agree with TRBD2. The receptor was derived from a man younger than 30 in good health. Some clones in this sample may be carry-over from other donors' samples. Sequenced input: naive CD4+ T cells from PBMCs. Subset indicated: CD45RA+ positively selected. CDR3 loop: CASRPGLASYNEQFF. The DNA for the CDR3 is TGTGCCAGCAGGCCCGGACTAGCAAGTTACAATGAGCAGTTCTTC.